The 17 T cell receptor beta chains in this list originate from one sample, sequenced in a study of a mutant IDH1 vaccine in newly diagnosed glioma. The time point denotes: week 35, safety follow-up. What each vaccine dose contained was 300 ug of mutant IDH1 20-mer peptide, accompanied by topical imiquimod. Antigens of these TCRs are unknown. Here immunoSEQ multiplex PCR was the method, and the copy in TCRdb shows in-frame clones only, minus some. The sample gives tens of thousands of clones, roughly 76% of which show up once; approximately 5% is in the top ten. This sample comprised PBMCs, obtained from a glioma patient whose treatment included an IDH1 peptide vaccine. These receptors were collected from a man in his forties with glioma.

The chain is built from TRBV28 and TRBJ1-5; D not resolved. Trimming cost V 7 bases and J 4 bases, with 11 bases left between them. Germline-derived CDR1 and CDR2 are MDHEN and SYDVKM. This CDR3 is built from 13 residues. CDR3 sequence reads: CASTPGGNQPQHF. CDR3 sequence (DNA): TGTGCCAGCACTCCGGGAGGGAATCAGCCCCAGCATTTT.

The chain carries TRBV6-5 and TRBJ2-7, with 8 bases lining up with TRBD1. Germline V gene sequence: CDR1 MNHEY, CDR2 SVGAGI. The CDR3 spans 14 residues. V dropped 2 bases and J dropped 5; count of bases not matched to a gene: 5. The CDR3 reads CASSYARGHNEQYF. Here the CDR3 DNA reads TGTGCCAGCAGTTACGCCAGGGGGCACAACGAGCAGTACTTC.

The chain is built from TRBV6-1 and TRBJ1-1; D unresolved. From germline, CDR1 is MNHNS and CDR2 SASEGT. The CDR3 has 11 amino acids. The ends were cut back, 5 bases at V and 14 bases at J, with 15 bases in the middle. The CDR3 nucleotides are TGTGCCAGCAGTAAGGACGGCCGTCACTTCTTT. As protein: CASSKDGRHFF.

This chain joins TRBV19 and TRBJ2-1; no reliable D call. Germline lookup yields CDR1 LNHDA and CDR2 SQIVND (reference sequence). CDR3 size: 13 residues. The V and J ends lost 6 bases and 0 bases respectively, with 6 bases between them. CDR3 sequence reads: CASRQNSYNEQFF. CDR3 in DNA: TGTGCCAGTAGACAGAACTCCTACAATGAGCAGTTCTTC.

The CDR3 DNA reads as TGCGCCAGCAGCTTGAGGCAAGAGACCCAGTACTTC. Translating it yields CASSLRQETQYF. V and J are TRBV5-1 and TRBJ2-5; no reliable D call. CDR3 length equals 12 residues. Germline assignment: CDR1 SGHRS and CDR2 YFSETQ. The V and J ends lost 1 base and 2 bases respectively, with 3 bases between them.

V is TRBV6-1 and J is TRBJ1-2; the D gene is possibly TRBD1 (6 bases). Germline CDR1 reads MNHNS; CDR2 reads SASEGT. This CDR3 is built from 15 residues. The V gene lost 2 bases and the J gene lost 8 bases, with 18 bases spanning the gap. This CDR3 reads CASSERLQGGSGYTF. The CDR3 region has the DNA TGTGCCAGCAGTGAAAGGCTACAGGGTGGATCGGGCTACACCTTC.

This sequence joins TRBV6-5 and TRBJ2-7; tentatively, D is TRBD1 (6 bases). This CDR3 is built from 14 residues. V dropped 2 bases and J dropped 5 bases, with 13 bases sitting between them. Germline CDR1 is MNHEY and CDR2 is SVGAGI. The CDR3 DNA follows: TGTGCCAGCAGTTACGGTGACAGGAGTAACGAGCAGTACTTC. Translating it yields CASSYGDRSNEQYF.

The chain links TRBV2 to TRBJ2-1; D may match TRBD1 or TRBD2 (6 bases each). The germline CDR1 and CDR2 sequences are SNHLY and FYNNEI. CDR3 length: 13 amino acids. The V end was cut by 7 bases, the J end by 8 bases, with 15 bases between. This CDR3 reads CASMLQGGDEQFF. CDR3 sequence (DNA): TGTGCCAGCATGCTACAGGGAGGCGATGAGCAGTTCTTC. Full variable domain (remainder filled in from reference TRBV2 and TRBJ2-1): EPEVTQTPSHQVTQMGQEVILRCVPISNHLYFYWYRQILGQKVEFLVSFYNNEISEKSEIFDDQFSVERPDGSNFTLKIRSTKLEDSAMYFCASMLQGGDEQFFGPGTRLTVL.

This CDR3 is CASSYSILAGGNEQFF. CDR3 bases: TGTGCCAGCAGTTACTCAATACTAGCGGGGGGTAATGAGCAGTTCTTC. V usage is TRBV6-8 and J usage is TRBJ2-1, with TRBD2 identical over 12 bases. This CDR3 is built from 16 residues. The germline CDR1 and CDR2 sequences are MNHGY and SAAAGT. Unmatched junction bases numbered 4, after V lost 0 bases and J lost 7 bases.

CDR3 nucleotide sequence: TGTGCCAGCAGCTTAGCAGGGACAGGAACCTACGAGCAGTACTTC. Encoded protein: CASSLAGTGTYEQYF. This chain joins TRBV7-6 and TRBJ2-7, with TRBD1 identical over 8 bases. The germline V gene encodes CDR1 SGHVS and CDR2 FNYEAQ. The CDR3 contains 15 residues. V shed 0 bases, J shed 2 bases, and the junction held 3 bases outside the gene matches.

CDR3 region: CASSETGGEQFF. CDR3 DNA sequence: TGCGCCAGCAGCGAGACAGGGGGTGAGCAGTTCTTC. The rearrangement uses TRBV5-1 and TRBJ2-1, with 9 bases that match TRBD1. V shed 4 bases, J shed 9 bases, and the junction held 2 bases outside the gene matches. The CDR3 is 12 amino acids. Germline V gene sequence: CDR1 SGHRS, CDR2 YFSETQ.

V is TRBV7-2 and J is TRBJ2-3, with 12 positions matching TRBD2. Germline CDR1 SGHTA, CDR2 FQGNSA. V dropped 2 bases and J dropped 2; count of bases not matched to a gene: 2. The length of the CDR3 is 16 residues. The CDR3, as DNA: TGTGCCAGCAGCTTAACTAGCGGGGGGTTCACAGATACGCAGTATTTT. Its protein is CASSLTSGGFTDTQYF. Supplemented by reference TRBV7-2 and TRBJ2-3, the full variable domain reads GAGVSQSPSNKVTEKGKDVELRCDPISGHTALYWYRQSLGQGLEFLIYFQGNSAPDKSGLPSDRFSAERTGGSVSTLTIQRTQQEDSAVYLCASSLTSGGFTDTQYFGPGTRLTVL.

The V and J genes are TRBV6-1 and TRBJ1-6; D possibly corresponds to TRBD1 (6 bases). The V end was cut by 6 bases, the J end by 6 bases, with 15 bases between. CDR3 length: 15 residues. Looked up from germline, CDR1 is MNHNS and CDR2 is SASEGT. The CDR3 DNA follows: TGTGCCAGCAGGGGGGGCAGGGGTTTTAATTCACCCCTCCACTTT. This translates into CASRGGRGFNSPLHF.

V is TRBV4-3 and J is TRBJ2-7, with TRBD2 as a possible D gene (7 bases). Germline CDR1 reads LGHNA; CDR2 reads YSLEER. V gave up 4 bases and J gave up 0 bases, with 10 bases separating them. The CDR3 is made up of 14 amino acids. In DNA, the CDR3 is TGCGCCAGCAGCCGTAGGGGGGGCTCCTACGAGCAGTACTTC. It specifies CASSRRGGSYEQYF.

About this clone itself: Other DNA sequences in the sample encode the same CDR3. The genes are TRBV7-6 and TRBJ1-1, with D hard to call. The CDR3 loop spans 12 amino acids. V was trimmed by 3 bases and J by 2 bases, leaving 4 bases between them. In germline, CDR1 is SGHVS, CDR2 FNYEAQ. The CDR3, as DNA: TGTGCCAGCAGCTTGTTAAACACTGAAGCTTTCTTT. This codes for CASSLLNTEAFF.

The genes are TRBV11-2 and TRBJ2-5, with 9 bases that match TRBD2. From germline, CDR1 is SGHAT and CDR2 FQNNGV. The CDR3 sequence is 15 residues long. V shed 5 bases, J shed 1 base, and the junction held 5 bases outside the gene matches. This CDR3 reads CASSGAGGTQETQYF. CDR3 in DNA: TGTGCCAGCAGCGGAGCGGGGGGAACCCAAGAGACCCAGTACTTC.

To note about this clone: Relative to the germline gene, one junction end is altered; a read error may explain this. The chain has TRBV13 and TRBJ2-7; 9 bases align to TRBD1. This CDR3 has 14 residues. Germline V gene sequence: CDR1 PRHDT, CDR2 FYEKMQ (reference sequence). CDR3 region: CASSPLTGGYDQYF. The CDR3 DNA sequence: TGTGCCAGCAGCCCTTTGACAGGGGGGTACGACCAGTACTTC.